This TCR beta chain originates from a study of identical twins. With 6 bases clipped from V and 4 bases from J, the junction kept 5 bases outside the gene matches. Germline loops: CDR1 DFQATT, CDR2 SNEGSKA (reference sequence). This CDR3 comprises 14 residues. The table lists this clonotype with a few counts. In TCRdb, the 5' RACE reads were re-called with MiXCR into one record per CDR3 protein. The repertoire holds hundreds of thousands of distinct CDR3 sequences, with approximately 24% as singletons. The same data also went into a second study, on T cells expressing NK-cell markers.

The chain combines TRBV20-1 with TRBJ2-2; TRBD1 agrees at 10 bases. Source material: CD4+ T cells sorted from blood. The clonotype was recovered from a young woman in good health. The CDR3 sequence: CSALGTGATGELFF. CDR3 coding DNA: TGCAGTGCCCTCGGGACAGGGGCCACCGGGGAGCTGTTTTTT.